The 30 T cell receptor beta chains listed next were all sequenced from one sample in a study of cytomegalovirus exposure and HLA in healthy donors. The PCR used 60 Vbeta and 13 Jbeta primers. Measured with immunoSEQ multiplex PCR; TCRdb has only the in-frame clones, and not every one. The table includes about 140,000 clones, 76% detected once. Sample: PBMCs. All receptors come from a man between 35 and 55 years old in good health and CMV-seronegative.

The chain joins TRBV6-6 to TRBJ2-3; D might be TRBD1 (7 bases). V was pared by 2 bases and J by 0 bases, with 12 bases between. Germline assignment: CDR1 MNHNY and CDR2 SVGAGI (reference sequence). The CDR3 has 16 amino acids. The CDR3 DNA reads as TGTGCCAGCAGTTACGGAGGGGGCGGGAGCACAGATACGCAGTATTTT. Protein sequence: CASSYGGGGSTDTQYF.

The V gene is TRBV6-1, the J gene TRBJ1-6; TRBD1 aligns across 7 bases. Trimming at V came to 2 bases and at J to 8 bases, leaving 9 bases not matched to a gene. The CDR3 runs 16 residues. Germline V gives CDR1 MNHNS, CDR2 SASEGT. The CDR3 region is CASSESDRVGYSPLHF. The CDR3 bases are TGTGCCAGCAGTGAAAGCGACAGGGTCGGCTATTCACCCCTCCACTTT.

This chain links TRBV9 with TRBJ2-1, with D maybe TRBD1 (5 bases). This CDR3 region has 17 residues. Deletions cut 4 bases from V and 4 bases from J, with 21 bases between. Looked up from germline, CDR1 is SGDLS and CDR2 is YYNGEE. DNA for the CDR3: TGTGCCAGCAGCTACCGAGACAGATACTTAGCTTACAATGAGCAGTTCTTC. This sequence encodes CASSYRDRYLAYNEQFF.

The CDR3 region is CAIRGTENIQYF. The CDR3 nucleotides are TGTGCCATCAGGGGGACAGAAAACATTCAGTACTTC. The chain joins TRBV10-3 to TRBJ2-4, with 7 positions matching TRBD1. From germline, CDR1 is ENHRY and CDR2 SYGVKD. The V and J ends lost 6 bases and 5 bases, in that order; junction bases with no gene match: 1. The CDR3 has 12 residues.

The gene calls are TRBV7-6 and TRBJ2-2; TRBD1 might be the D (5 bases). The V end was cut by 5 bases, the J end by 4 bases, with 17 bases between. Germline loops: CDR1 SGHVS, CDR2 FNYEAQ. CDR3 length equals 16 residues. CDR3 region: CASSHPGPQGTGELFF. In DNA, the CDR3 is TGTGCCAGCAGCCACCCAGGGCCGCAGGGCACCGGGGAGCTGTTTTTT.

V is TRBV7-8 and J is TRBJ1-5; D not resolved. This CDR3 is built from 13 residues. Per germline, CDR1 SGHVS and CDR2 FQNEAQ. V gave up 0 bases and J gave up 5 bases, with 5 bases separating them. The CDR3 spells CASSLAGDQPQHF. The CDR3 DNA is TGTGCCAGCAGCTTAGCGGGAGATCAGCCCCAGCATTTT.

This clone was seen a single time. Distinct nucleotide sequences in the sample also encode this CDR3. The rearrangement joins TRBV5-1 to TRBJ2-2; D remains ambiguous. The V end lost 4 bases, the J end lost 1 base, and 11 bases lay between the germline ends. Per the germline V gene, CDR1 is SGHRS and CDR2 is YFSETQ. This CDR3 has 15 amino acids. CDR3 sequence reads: CASSLSGQNTGELFF. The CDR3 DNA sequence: TGCGCCAGCAGCCTTAGTGGGCAGAACACCGGGGAGCTGTTTTTT. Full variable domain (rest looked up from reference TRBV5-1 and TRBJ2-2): KAGVTQTPRYLIKTRGQQVTLSCSPISGHRSVSWYQQTPGQGLQFLFEYFSETQRNKGNFPGRFSGRQFSNSRSEMNVSTLELGDSALYLCASSLSGQNTGELFFGEGSRLTVL.

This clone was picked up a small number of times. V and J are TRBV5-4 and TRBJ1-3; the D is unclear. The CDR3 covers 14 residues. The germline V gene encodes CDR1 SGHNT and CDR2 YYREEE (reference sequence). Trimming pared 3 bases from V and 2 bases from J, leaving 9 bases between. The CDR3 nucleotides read TGTGCCAGCAGCTACGAGTCTCCTGGAAACACCATATATTTT. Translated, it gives CASSYESPGNTIYF.

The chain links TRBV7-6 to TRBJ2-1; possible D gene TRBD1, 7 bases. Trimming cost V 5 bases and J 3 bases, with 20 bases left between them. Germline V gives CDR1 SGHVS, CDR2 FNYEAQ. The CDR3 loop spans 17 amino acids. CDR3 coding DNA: TGTGCCAGCAGCCCCAGGGGGAGGACAGGACACTACAATGAGCAGTTCTTC. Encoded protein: CASSPRGRTGHYNEQFF.

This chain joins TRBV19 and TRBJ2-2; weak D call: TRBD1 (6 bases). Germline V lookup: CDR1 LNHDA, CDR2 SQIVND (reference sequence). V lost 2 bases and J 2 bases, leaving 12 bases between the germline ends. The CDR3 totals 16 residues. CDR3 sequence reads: CASSIISGHNTGELFF. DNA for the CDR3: TGTGCCAGTAGTATAATCTCGGGACACAACACCGGGGAGCTGTTTTTT.

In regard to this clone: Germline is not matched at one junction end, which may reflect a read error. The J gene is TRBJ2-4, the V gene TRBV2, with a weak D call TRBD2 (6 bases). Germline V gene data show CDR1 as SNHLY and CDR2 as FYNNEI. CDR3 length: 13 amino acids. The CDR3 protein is CATTGVAKNSQYF. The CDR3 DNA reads TGTGCCACCACGGGGGTAGCCAAAAACAGTCAGTACTTC.

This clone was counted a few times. CDR3 in amino acids: CASSFGGGPEDTQYF. For the CDR3, the DNA is TGCGCCAGCAGCTTTGGGGGGGGCCCCGAAGATACGCAGTATTTT. V gene TRBV5-1 combines with J gene TRBJ2-3; a weak D match, TRBD2 (7 bases). Trimming shortened V by 2 bases and J by 5 bases, and 15 bases separated the two germline ends. From germline, CDR1 is SGHRS and CDR2 YFSETQ. The length of the CDR3 is 15 residues.

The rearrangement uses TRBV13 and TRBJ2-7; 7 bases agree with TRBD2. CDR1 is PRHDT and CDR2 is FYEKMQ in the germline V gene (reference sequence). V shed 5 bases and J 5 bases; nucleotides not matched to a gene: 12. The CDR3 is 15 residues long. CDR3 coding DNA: TGTGCCAGCAGCCCGTACGGACTAGAATCTAACGAGCAGTACTTC. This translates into CASSPYGLESNEQYF.

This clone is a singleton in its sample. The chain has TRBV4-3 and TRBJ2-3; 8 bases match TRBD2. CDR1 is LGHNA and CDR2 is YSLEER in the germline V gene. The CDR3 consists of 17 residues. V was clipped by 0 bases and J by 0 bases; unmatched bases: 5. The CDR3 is CASSQDVAGGSTDTQYF. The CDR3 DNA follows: TGCGCCAGCAGCCAAGACGTGGCGGGGGGAAGCACAGATACGCAGTATTTT.

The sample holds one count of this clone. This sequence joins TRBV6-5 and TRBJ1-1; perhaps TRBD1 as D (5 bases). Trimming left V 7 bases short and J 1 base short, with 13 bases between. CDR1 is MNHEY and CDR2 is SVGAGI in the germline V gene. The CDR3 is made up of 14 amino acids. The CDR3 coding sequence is TGTGCCAGCACCTGGGACTGGCGGAACACTGAAGCTTTCTTT. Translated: CASTWDWRNTEAFF.

The CDR3 here is CASSEDNYYSGANVLTF. In DNA form, the CDR3 reads TGTGCCAGCAGTGAAGATAACTACTACTCTGGGGCCAACGTCCTGACTTTC. This rearrangement joins TRBV2 to TRBJ2-6, with unresolved D. The V end lost 1 base, the J end lost 0 bases, and 10 bases lay between the germline ends. Germline V gene lookup returns CDR1 SNHLY and CDR2 FYNNEI. This CDR3 has 17 amino acids.

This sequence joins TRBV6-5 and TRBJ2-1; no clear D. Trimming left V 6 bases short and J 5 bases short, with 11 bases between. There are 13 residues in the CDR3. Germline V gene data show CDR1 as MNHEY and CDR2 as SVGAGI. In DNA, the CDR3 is TGTGCCAGCAGCCCACATCTAGACAATGAGCAGTTCTTC. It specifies CASSPHLDNEQFF.

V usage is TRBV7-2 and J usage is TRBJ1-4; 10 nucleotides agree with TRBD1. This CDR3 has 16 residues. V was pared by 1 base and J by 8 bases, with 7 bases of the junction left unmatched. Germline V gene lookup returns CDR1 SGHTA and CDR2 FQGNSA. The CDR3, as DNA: TGTGCCAGCAGCTTAGTATTGGGACAGGGGAGCGAAAAACTGTTTTTT. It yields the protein CASSLVLGQGSEKLFF. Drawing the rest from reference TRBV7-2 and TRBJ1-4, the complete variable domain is GAGVSQSPSNKVTEKGKDVELRCDPISGHTALYWYRQSLGQGLEFLIYFQGNSAPDKSGLPSDRFSAERTGGSVSTLTIQRTQQEDSAVYLCASSLVLGQGSEKLFFGSGTQLSVL.

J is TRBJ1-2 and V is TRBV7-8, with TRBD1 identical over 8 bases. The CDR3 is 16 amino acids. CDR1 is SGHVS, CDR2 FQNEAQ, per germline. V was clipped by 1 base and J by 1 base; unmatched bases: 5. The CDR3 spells CASSLVGQGNNYGYTF. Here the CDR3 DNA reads TGTGCCAGCAGCTTAGTAGGACAGGGAAATAACTATGGCTACACCTTC.

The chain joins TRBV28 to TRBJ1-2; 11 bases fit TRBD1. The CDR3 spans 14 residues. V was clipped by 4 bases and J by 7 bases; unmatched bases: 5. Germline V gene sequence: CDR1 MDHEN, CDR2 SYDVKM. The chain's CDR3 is CASSSLGQGAGYTF. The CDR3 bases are TGTGCCAGCAGTTCCCTTGGACAGGGGGCTGGCTACACCTTC.

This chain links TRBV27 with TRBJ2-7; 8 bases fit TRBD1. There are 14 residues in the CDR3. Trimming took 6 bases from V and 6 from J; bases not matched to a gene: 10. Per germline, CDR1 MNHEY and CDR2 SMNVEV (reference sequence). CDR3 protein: CASRFRGPVVEQYF. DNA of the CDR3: TGTGCCAGCAGATTCAGGGGGCCAGTGGTCGAGCAGTACTTC.

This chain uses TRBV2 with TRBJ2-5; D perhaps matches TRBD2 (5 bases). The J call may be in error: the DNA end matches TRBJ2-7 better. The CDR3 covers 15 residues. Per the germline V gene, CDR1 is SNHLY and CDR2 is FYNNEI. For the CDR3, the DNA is TGTGCCAGCACTAATCTAGCAGTTAGCGCCTACGAGCAGTACTTC. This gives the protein CASTNLAVSAYEQYF.

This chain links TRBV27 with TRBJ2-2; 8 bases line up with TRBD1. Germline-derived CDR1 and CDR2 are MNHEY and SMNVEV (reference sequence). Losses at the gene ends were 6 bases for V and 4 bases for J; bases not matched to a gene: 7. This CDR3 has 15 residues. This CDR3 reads CASSRTGWSTGELFF. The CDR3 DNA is TGTGCCAGCAGCAGGACAGGGTGGAGCACCGGGGAGCTGTTTTTT.

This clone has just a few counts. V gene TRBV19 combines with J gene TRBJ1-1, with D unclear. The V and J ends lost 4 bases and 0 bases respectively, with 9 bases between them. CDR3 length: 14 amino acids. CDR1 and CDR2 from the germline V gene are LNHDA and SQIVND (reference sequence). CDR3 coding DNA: TGTGCCAGTAGTAGAGGAGCGCTGAACACTGAAGCTTTCTTT. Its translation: CASSRGALNTEAFF.

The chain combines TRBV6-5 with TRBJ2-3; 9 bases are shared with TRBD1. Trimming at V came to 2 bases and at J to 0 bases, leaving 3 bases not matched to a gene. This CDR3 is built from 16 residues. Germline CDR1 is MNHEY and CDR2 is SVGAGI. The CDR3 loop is CASSYAQGASTDTQYF. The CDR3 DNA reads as TGTGCCAGCAGTTACGCACAGGGGGCGAGCACAGATACGCAGTATTTT.

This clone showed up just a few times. The CDR3 loop reads CASSPTGGGEAFF. The DNA for the CDR3 is TGTGCCAGCAGCCCCACCGGGGGAGGGGAAGCTTTCTTT. The V gene is TRBV7-6, the J gene TRBJ1-1; D may be TRBD1 (5 bases). The CDR3 loop spans 13 amino acids. In germline, CDR1 is SGHVS, CDR2 FNYEAQ. V was pared by 5 bases and J by 8 bases, with 15 bases between.

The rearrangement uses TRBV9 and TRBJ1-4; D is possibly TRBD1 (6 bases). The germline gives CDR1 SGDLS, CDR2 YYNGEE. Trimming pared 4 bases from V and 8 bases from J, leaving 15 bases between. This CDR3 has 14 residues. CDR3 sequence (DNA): TGTGCCAGCAGCTCCACAGGGCAAGGCGAAAAACTGTTTTTT. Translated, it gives CASSSTGQGEKLFF.

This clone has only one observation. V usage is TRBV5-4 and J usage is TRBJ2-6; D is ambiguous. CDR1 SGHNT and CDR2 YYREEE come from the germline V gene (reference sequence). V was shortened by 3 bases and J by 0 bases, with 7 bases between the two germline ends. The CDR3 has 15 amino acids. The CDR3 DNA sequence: TGTGCCAGCAGCTCTTTGAGCTCTGGGGCCAACGTCCTGACTTTC. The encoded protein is CASSSLSSGANVLTF.

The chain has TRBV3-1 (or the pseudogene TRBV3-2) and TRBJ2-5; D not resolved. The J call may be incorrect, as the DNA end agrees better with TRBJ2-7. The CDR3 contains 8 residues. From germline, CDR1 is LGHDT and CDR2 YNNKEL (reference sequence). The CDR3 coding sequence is TGTGCCAGCTACGAGCAGTACTTC. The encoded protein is CASYEQYF.

The CDR3 loop is CASSLSSDRVEQYF. The CDR3 DNA is TGTGCCAGCAGTTTATCCTCGGACAGGGTCGAGCAGTACTTC. The chain uses TRBV27 and TRBJ2-7; TRBD1 aligns across 8 bases. Trimming removed 0 bases from V and 6 bases from J; junction bases left unmatched: 4. Looked up from germline, CDR1 is MNHEY and CDR2 is SMNVEV (reference sequence). The CDR3 loop spans 14 amino acids.